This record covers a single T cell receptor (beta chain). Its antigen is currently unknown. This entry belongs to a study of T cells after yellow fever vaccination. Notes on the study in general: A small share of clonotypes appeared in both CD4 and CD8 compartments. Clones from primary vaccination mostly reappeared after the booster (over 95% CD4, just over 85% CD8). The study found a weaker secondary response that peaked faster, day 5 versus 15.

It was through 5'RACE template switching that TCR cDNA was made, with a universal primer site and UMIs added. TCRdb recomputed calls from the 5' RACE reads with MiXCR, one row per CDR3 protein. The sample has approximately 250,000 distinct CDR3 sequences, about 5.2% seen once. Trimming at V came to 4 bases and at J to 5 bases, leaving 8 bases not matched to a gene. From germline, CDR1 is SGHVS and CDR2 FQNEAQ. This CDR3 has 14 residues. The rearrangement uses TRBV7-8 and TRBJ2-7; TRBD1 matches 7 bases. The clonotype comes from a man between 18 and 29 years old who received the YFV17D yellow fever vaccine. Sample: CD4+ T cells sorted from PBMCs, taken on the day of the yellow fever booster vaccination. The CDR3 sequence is CASSSIQGYHEQYF. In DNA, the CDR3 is TGTGCCAGCAGCTCCATACAGGGGTACCACGAGCAGTACTTC. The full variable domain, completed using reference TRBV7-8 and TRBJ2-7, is GAGVSQSPRYKVAKRGQDVALRCDPISGHVSLFWYQQALGQGPEFLTYFQNEAQLDKSGLPSDRFFAERPEGSVSTLKIQRTQQEDSAVYLCASSSIQGYHEQYFGPGTRLTVT.